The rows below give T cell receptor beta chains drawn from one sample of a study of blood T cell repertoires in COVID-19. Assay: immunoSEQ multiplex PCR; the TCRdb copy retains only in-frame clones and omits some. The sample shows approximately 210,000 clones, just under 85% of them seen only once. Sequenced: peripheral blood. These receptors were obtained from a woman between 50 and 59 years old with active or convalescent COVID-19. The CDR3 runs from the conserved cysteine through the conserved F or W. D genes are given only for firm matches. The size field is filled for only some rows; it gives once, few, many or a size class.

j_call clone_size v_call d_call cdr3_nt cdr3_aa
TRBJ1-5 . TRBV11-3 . TGTGCCAGCAGCTTAGACAGTGATAGCAATCAGCCCCAGCATTTT CASSLDSDSNQPQHF
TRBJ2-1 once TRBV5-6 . TGTGCCAGCAGCCCCGGACTGTCAAAGGGGGATGAGCAGTTCTTC CASSPGLSKGDEQFF
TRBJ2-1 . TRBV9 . TGTGCCAGCAGCGTGGAAACAGTTTCGTATAACAATGAGCAGTTCTTC CASSVETVSYNNEQFF
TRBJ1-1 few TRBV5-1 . TGCGCCAGCAGCTTCAGGGCCATGAACACTGAAGCTTTCTTT CASSFRAMNTEAFF
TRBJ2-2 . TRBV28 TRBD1 TGTGCCAGCAGTGGGGACAGGGGGCGGACCGGGGAGCTGTTTTTT CASSGDRGRTGELFF
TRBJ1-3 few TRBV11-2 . TGTGCCAGCAGCCCTATTCAGGGATTCTCTGGAAACACCATATATTTT CASSPIQGFSGNTIYF
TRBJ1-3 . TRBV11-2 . TGTGCCAGCAGCTTAGTTACAGGGATGGACACCATATATTTT CASSLVTGMDTIYF
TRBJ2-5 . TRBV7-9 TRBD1 TGTGCCAGCAGCTGGCCCGGGACAGGGTACCAAGAGACCCAGTACTTC CASSWPGTGYQETQYF
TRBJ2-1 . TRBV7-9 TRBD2 TGTGCCAGCAGCTTAGGGCGGGGGGGCCGGAATGAGCAGTTCTTC CASSLGRGGRNEQFF
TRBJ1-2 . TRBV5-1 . TGCGCCAGCAGCGTCCGGGACACCTATGGCTACACCTTC CASSVRDTYGYTF
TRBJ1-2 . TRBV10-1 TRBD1 TGCGCCAGCAGTGAGTCTTTAGGGACAGGGAAGGATGGCTACACCTTC CASSESLGTGKDGYTF
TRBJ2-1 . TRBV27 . TGTGCCAGCAGTCTGACATATTACAATGAGCAGTTCTTC CASSLTYYNEQFF
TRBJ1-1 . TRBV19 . TGTGCCAGTAGTACCTGGACAGTCAGAGCTGAAGCTTTCTTT CASSTWTVRAEAFF
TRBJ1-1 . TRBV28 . TGTGCCAGCAGTTTCGGTGGACACGTTGTCGCTTTCTTT CASSFGGHVVAFF
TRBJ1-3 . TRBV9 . TGTGCCAGCAGCCCACCGTGGGGGCTTGGAAACACCATATATTTT CASSPPWGLGNTIYF
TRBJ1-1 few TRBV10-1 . TGCGCCAGCAGTGTTAGCAGAGAGAACACTGAAGCTTTCTTT CASSVSRENTEAFF
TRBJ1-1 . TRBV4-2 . TGTGCCAGCAGCCAAGGCGGTCCTGAAGCTTTCTTT CASSQGGPEAFF
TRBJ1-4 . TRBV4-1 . TGCGCCAGCAGCCAAGGAGACAGCACTAATGAAAAACTGTTTTTT CASSQGDSTNEKLFF
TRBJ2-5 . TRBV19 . TGTGCCAGTAGTATAAGGCGGGGGACACAAGAGACCCAGTACTTC CASSIRRGTQETQYF
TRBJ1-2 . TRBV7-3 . TGTGCCAGCAGCTTGACGGGGCAGGGAGGCAACTATGGCTACACCTTC CASSLTGQGGNYGYTF
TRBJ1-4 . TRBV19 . TGTGCCAGTAGTACAGCGGCAGGCGGAGAAAAACTGTTTTTT CASSTAAGGEKLFF
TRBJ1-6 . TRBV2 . TGTGCCAGCAGTGAACTCGCCAGTAATTCACCCCTCCACTTT CASSELASNSPLHF
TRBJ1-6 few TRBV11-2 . TGTGCCAGCAGCTTCTCTTTGTCACCCCTCCACTTT CASSFSLSPLHF
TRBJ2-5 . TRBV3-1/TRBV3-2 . TGTGCCAGCAGCCAAGCAGGGGCTAAAGAGACCCAGTACTTC CASSQAGAKETQYF
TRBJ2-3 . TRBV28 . TGTGCCAGCAAGAATAGCGGCTTCACAGATACGCAGTATTTT CASKNSGFTDTQYF
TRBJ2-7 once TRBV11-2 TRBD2 TGTGCCAGCAGGCACCCTAGGACTAGCGGGTACGAGCAGTACTTC CASRHPRTSGYEQYF
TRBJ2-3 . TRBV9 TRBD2 TGTGCCAGCAGCCCGGGCGGGTATCGTGGCGGGGGGTCCAGCACAGATACGCAGTATTTT CASSPGGYRGGGSSTDTQYF
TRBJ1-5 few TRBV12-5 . TGTGCTAGTGGCCAACGGACAGATTGGAGGCCCCAGCATTTT CASGQRTDWRPQHF
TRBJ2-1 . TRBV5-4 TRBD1 TGTGCCAGCAGCTCTACAGGGGGCGCGGGCTCCTACAATGAGCAGTTCTTC CASSSTGGAGSYNEQFF
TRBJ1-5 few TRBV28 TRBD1 TGTGCCAGCAGTTTAGTACAGGGGCATCAGCCCCAGCATTTT CASSLVQGHQPQHF
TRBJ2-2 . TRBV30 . TGTGCCTGGTGGACTAATATAGCCGGGGAGCTGTTTTTT CAWWTNIAGELFF
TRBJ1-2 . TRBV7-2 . TGTGCCAGCAGCCTCCGACAGACAACCTATGGCTACACCTTC CASSLRQTTYGYTF
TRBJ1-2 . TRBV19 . TGTGCCAGTAGCCAGGCGCAGGCCTTGGGCCTCTATGGCTACACCTTC CASSQAQALGLYGYTF
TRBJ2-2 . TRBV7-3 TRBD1 TGTGCCAGCAGCTTCCCAACCGGGACAGGGTTAACCGGGGAGCTGTTTTTT CASSFPTGTGLTGELFF
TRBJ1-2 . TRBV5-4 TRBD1 TGTGCCAGCAGCGGCGACAGGGCCTATGGCTACACCTTC CASSGDRAYGYTF
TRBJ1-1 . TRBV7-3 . TGTGCCAGCAGCTTTCAGGTGGGCACTGAAGCTTTCTTT CASSFQVGTEAFF
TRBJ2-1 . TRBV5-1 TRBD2 TGCGCCAGCAGCCCGAACGGACTAGCGGGAATAAATGAGCAGTTCTTC CASSPNGLAGINEQFF
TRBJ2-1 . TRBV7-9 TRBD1 TGTGCCAGCAGCTCGGCCGGGACAGGGGAAGCTGAGCAGTTCTTC CASSSAGTGEAEQFF
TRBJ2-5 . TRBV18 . TGTGCCAGCTCACCCGGGTTTGGGTACCAAGAGACCCAGTACTTC CASSPGFGYQETQYF
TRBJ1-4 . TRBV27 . TGTGCCAGCGCCACCAGAAATGAAAAACTGTTTTTT CASATRNEKLFF
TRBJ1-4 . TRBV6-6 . TGTGCCAGCAGTCCCGGGACAAGGGTTAATGAAAAACTGTTTTTT CASSPGTRVNEKLFF
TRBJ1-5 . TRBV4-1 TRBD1 TGCGCAGCAGCCAGGGGGGATGTGGTGGGCAATCAGCCCCAGCATTTT CAAARGDVVGNQPQHF
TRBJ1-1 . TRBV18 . TGTGCCAGCTCACCACTGCGAGGCACTGAAGCTTTCTTT CASSPLRGTEAFF
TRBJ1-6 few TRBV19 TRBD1 TGTGCCAGTAGTCCTCGGGACAGCTATAATTCACCCCTCCACTTT CASSPRDSYNSPLHF
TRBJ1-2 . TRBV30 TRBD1 TGTGCCTGGACTGAAAAGGGGGCGGGATCACTCTATGGCTACACCTTC CAWTEKGAGSLYGYTF
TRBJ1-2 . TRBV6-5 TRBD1 TGTGCCAGCAGTTACTCGGGACAGGGTAATCCTGGCTACACCTTC CASSYSGQGNPGYTF
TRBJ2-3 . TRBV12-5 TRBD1 TGTGCTACCCGGACAGGTTCCACAGATACGCAGTATTTT CATRTGSTDTQYF
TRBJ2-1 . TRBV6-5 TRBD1 TGTGCCGCGCACCGGGACAGGGTCAATGAGCAGTTCTTC CAAHRDRVNEQFF
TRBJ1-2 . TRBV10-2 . TGCGCCAGCAGTGAAGAACAGTATGGCTACACCTTC CASSEEQYGYTF
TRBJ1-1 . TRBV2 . TGTGCCAGCAGTGGGCCGGGGGGGGAAGCTTTCTTT CASSGPGGEAFF
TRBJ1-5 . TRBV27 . TGTGCCAGCAACCCCGGGCGGGGGCCTTCGGGCAATCAGCCCCAGCATTTT CASNPGRGPSGNQPQHF
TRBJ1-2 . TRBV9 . TGTGCCAGCAGCGCGGACAGTTCTAACTATGGCTACACCTTC CASSADSSNYGYTF
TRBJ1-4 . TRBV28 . TGTGCCAGCAGTTTCCCCCCCAGACAGGTGAGGGGAAAACTGTTTTTT CASSFPPRQVRGKLFF
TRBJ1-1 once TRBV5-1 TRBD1 TGCGCCAGCAGCTGGGGCCCGGACAGGGTTTACACTGAAGCTTTCTTT CASSWGPDRVYTEAFF
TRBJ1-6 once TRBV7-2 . TGTGCCAGCAGCTTAGCGTCAGGGTTTCGAAAATCACCCCTCCACTTT CASSLASGFRKSPLHF